Presented here are 30 T cell receptor beta chains from one specimen sequenced in a study of patients and donors after allogeneic stem cell transplantation. MiXCR, applied by TCRdb to the RT-PCR reads, yields one record per CDR3 protein. Of approximately 220,000 distinct CDR3 sequences in the sample, around 40% were seen once. The sample comprised blood, either unsorted or a sorted T cell fraction (not recorded which). These receptors came from a human donor who was either an allogeneic HSCT recipient or a stem cell or donor lymphocyte infusion donor (not recorded which). It is not recorded whose cells these are; they may come from a transplant donor.

This chain connects TRBV20-1 to TRBJ2-3; 8 nucleotides match TRBD2. Trimming at V came to 1 base and at J to 4 bases, leaving 7 bases not matched to a gene. Germline V gives CDR1 DFQATT, CDR2 SNEGSKA (reference sequence). This CDR3 is 15 amino acids long. In nucleotides, the CDR3 is TGCAGTGCTAGAGGACTAGCGAATAAAGCAGATACGCAGTATTTT. Translation: CSARGLANKADTQYF.

The rearrangement links TRBV20-1 to TRBJ2-7; D perhaps matches TRBD2 (6 bases). The CDR3 runs to 13 residues. Germline CDR1 is DFQATT and CDR2 is SNEGSKA (reference sequence). The ends were cut back, 6 bases at V and 0 bases at J, with 12 bases in the middle. The CDR3, as DNA: TGCAGTGCCGGCGGGGAGAGCTCCTACGAGCAGTACTTC. The encoded protein is CSAGGESSYEQYF.

This clonotype came up a few times. The rearrangement links TRBV12-3 or TRBV12-4 to TRBJ2-5; maybe TRBD1 (7 bases). The ends were cut back, 5 bases at V and 1 base at J, with 23 bases in the middle. This CDR3 spans 18 amino acids. The CDR3 here is CASSNLRGAKLPQETQYF. DNA for the CDR3: TGTGCCAGCAGTAACCTCAGGGGGGCCAAACTCCCCCAAGAGACCCAGTACTTC.

The rearrangement uses TRBV11-2 and TRBJ2-5; 9 positions match TRBD1. The CDR3 runs 15 residues. Germline V CDR1 and CDR2: SGHAT, FQNNGV. With 4 bases clipped from V and 1 base from J, the junction kept 4 bases outside the gene matches. CDR3: CASSSTGGTQETQYF. The DNA of the CDR3 is TGTGCCAGCAGCTCGACAGGGGGAACCCAAGAGACCCAGTACTTC.

This clonotype has ten or more counts. This sequence joins TRBV2 and TRBJ1-2, with no clear D. This CDR3 comprises 14 residues. Germline V gene sequence: CDR1 SNHLY, CDR2 FYNNEI. Between the trimmed V and J ends, which lost 6 bases and 0 bases, there was a span of 11 bases. The chain's CDR3 is CASSPRSPNYGYTF. The DNA for the CDR3 is TGTGCCAGCAGCCCCCGGAGTCCTAACTATGGCTACACCTTC.

This clonotype was picked up a small number of times. The chain combines TRBV29-1 with TRBJ1-1, with TRBD1 identical over 9 bases. The V segment lost 7 bases and the J segment 2 bases; nucleotides outside the gene matches: 8. Germline V gives CDR1 SQVTM, CDR2 ANQGSEA. The CDR3 has 14 amino acids. The CDR3 is CSANGGQGNTEAFF. The CDR3 DNA reads TGCAGCGCTAATGGGGGACAGGGCAACACTGAAGCTTTCTTT.

The chain links TRBV10-3 to TRBJ1-1; 10 bases fit TRBD1. The trim removed 6 bases at V and 2 bases at J, leaving 3 bases unmatched. Germline CDR1 and CDR2: ENHRY and SYGVKD. This CDR3 contains 14 residues. CDR3 sequence (DNA): TGTGCCATCAGGCGACAGGGGGCAAACACTGAAGCTTTCTTT. The encoded protein is CAIRRQGANTEAFF.

The CDR3 reads CASSPVAGVGNTIYF. DNA of the CDR3: TGTGCCAGCAGCCCGGTGGCAGGGGTTGGAAACACCATATATTTT. The chain carries TRBV5-8 and TRBJ1-3; D is perhaps TRBD1 (6 bases). The CDR3 is made up of 15 amino acids. V dropped 4 bases and J dropped 3 bases, with 14 bases sitting between them. CDR1 is SGHTS and CDR2 is YDEGEE in the germline V gene.

The chain has TRBV25-1 and TRBJ2-5; 8 nucleotides match TRBD2. CDR1 is MGHDK, CDR2 SYGVNS, per germline. V gave up 9 bases and J gave up 0 bases; unmatched junction bases: 12. CDR3 length: 16 residues. The CDR3 protein is CASATRGGAYQETQYF. CDR3 coding DNA: TGTGCCAGTGCGACCCGGGGGGGCGCGTACCAAGAGACCCAGTACTTC.

This sequence joins TRBV7-6 and TRBJ1-1; 7 bases map to TRBD1. Per the germline V gene, CDR1 is SGHVS and CDR2 is FNYEAQ. The CDR3 runs to 16 residues. J was trimmed by 4 bases and V by 2 bases; bases with no gene match: 10. The CDR3 reads CASSLNPDRTSTEAFF. Here the CDR3 DNA reads TGTGCCAGCAGCTTAAATCCGGACAGGACGAGCACTGAAGCTTTCTTT.

The sample holds a few counts of this clonotype. The genes are TRBV6-6 and TRBJ1-1; 7 bases match TRBD1. Germline-derived CDR1 and CDR2 are MNHNY and SVGAGI (reference sequence). The CDR3 spans 15 residues. Trimming removed 2 bases from V and 4 bases from J; junction bases left unmatched: 7. The CDR3 sequence is CASSYRVGGFTEAFF. Written as DNA, the CDR3 is TGTGCCAGCAGTTACCGTGTAGGGGGCTTCACTGAAGCTTTCTTT.

This chain connects TRBV6-6 to TRBJ1-2, with TRBD1 as a possible D gene (6 bases). Germline-derived CDR1 and CDR2 are MNHNY and SVGAGI (reference sequence). This CDR3 has 14 amino acids. V was trimmed by 7 bases and J by 2 bases, leaving 14 bases between them. CDR3 coding DNA: TGTGCCAGCACCTATTACACAGGGAACTATGGCTACACCTTC. Amino acid sequence: CASTYYTGNYGYTF.

This chain links TRBV10-3 with TRBJ2-7; D might be TRBD2 (5 bases). Germline V gives CDR1 ENHRY, CDR2 SYGVKD. Trimming took 11 bases from V and 5 from J, leaving 19 bases between them. This CDR3 contains 13 residues. CDR3 residues: CASQRTLRNEQYF. CDR3 nucleotides: TGTGCCTCTCAACGGACTCTCCGCAACGAGCAGTACTTC.

The chain joins TRBV12-3 or TRBV12-4 to TRBJ2-7; D is ambiguous. The CDR3 extends over 12 amino acids. Trimming stripped 5 bases from V and 0 bases from J, with 5 bases between. Here the CDR3 reads CASSQVSYEQYF. CDR3 nucleotides: TGTGCCAGCAGTCAAGTCTCCTACGAGCAGTACTTC.

The rearrangement uses TRBV6-2 or TRBV6-3 and TRBJ2-7, with 8 bases aligning to TRBD1. This CDR3 contains 15 residues. CDR1 and CDR2 from the germline V gene are MNHEY and SVGEGT. V was pared by 6 bases and J by 4 bases, with 11 bases of the junction left unmatched. In DNA form, the CDR3 reads TGTGCCAGCAGCCGAATGCGGGACAGGCCTTACGAGCAGTACTTC. As protein: CASSRMRDRPYEQYF.

This clonotype was counted a few times. This chain links TRBV12-3 or TRBV12-4 with TRBJ1-6; no definite D call. This CDR3 spans 14 amino acids. Trimming removed 3 bases from V and 5 bases from J, with 8 bases in between. Here the CDR3 reads CASSLSGHNSPLHF. The CDR3 DNA is TGTGCCAGCAGTTTGAGCGGTCATAATTCACCCCTCCACTTT.

This clonotype was seen more than once but under ten times. This chain joins TRBV20-1 and TRBJ2-4; no firm D call. The CDR3 is 15 residues long. V was trimmed by 5 bases and J by 3 bases, leaving 17 bases between them. CDR1 DFQATT and CDR2 SNEGSKA come from the germline V gene (reference sequence). The CDR3 here is CSAADSQILKNIQYF. The CDR3 DNA is TGCAGTGCTGCCGACTCACAGATTCTCAAAAACATTCAGTACTTC.

This clonotype has just a few counts. The rearrangement links TRBV4-2 to TRBJ2-4, with no clear D. The CDR3 contains 14 residues. Trimming took off 1 base at V and 6 bases at J, with 10 bases between the two ends. Germline-derived CDR1 and CDR2 are LGHNA and YNFKEQ. The CDR3 bases are TGTGCCAGCAGCCAAGCTCAAGGGATAAACATTCAGTACTTC. Translation: CASSQAQGINIQYF.

The chain links TRBV7-6 to TRBJ1-1; 7 nucleotides line up with TRBD1. Germline CDR1 and CDR2: SGHVS and FNYEAQ. This CDR3 comprises 17 residues. V was clipped by 4 bases and J by 0 bases; unmatched bases: 11. This chain's CDR3 is CASSSSPGTEMNTEAFF. CDR3 coding DNA: TGTGCCAGCAGCTCCTCCCCGGGGACAGAGATGAACACTGAAGCTTTCTTT.

In this sample, this clonotype turned up a few times. This chain connects TRBV4-1 to TRBJ1-4; 9 bases align to TRBD1. CDR1 and CDR2 (germline): MGHRA, YSYEKL. This CDR3 is 17 amino acids long. J lost 6 bases, V lost 4 bases, and 12 bases had no gene match. CDR3 residues: CASSLDGPRTGDEKLFF. The CDR3 nucleotides are TGCGCCAGCAGCCTCGATGGGCCGCGGACAGGGGATGAAAAACTGTTTTTT.

The CDR3 here is CASSYKLGTEAFF. The CDR3 DNA reads as TGTGCCAGCAGTTATAAGTTGGGGACTGAAGCTTTCTTT. The chain carries TRBV6-5 and TRBJ1-1; D is unresolved. This CDR3 comprises 13 residues. Trimming stripped 3 bases from V and 5 bases from J, with 10 bases between. Looked up from germline, CDR1 is MNHEY and CDR2 is SVGAGI.

The rearrangement uses TRBV10-3 and TRBJ2-3; TRBD1 is a possible D gene (6 bases). The V end was cut by 7 bases, the J end by 2 bases, with 13 bases between. The CDR3 is made up of 14 amino acids. Germline lookup yields CDR1 ENHRY and CDR2 SYGVKD. CDR3 region: CAIKAQGSTDTQYF. As DNA, the CDR3 is TGTGCCATCAAGGCACAGGGTTCCACAGATACGCAGTATTTT.

This chain uses TRBV29-1 with TRBJ1-4; D might be TRBD1 (6 bases). CDR1 SQVTM and CDR2 ANQGSEA come from the germline V gene. This CDR3 comprises 13 residues. The V and J ends lost 4 bases and 13 bases respectively, with 19 bases between them. CDR3 DNA sequence: TGCAGCGTTGCAGGGACACGATTAGGTGGACTGTTTTTT. Encoded protein: CSVAGTRLGGLFF.

The chain couples TRBV11-2 to TRBJ1-2, with 12 positions matching TRBD1. Looked up from germline, CDR1 is SGHAT and CDR2 is FQNNGV. The CDR3 consists of 16 residues. The ends lost 5 bases at V and 3 bases at J; junction bases unmatched: 7. The DNA of the CDR3 is TGTGCCAGCAGCCCGCGGGACAGGGGGCGCGACTATGGCTACACCTTC. Translation gives CASSPRDRGRDYGYTF.

This clonotype was picked up a small number of times. The chain has TRBV7-9 and TRBJ1-4; D gene unclear. CDR3 length: 11 amino acids. CDR1 is SEHNR, CDR2 FQNEAQ, per germline (reference sequence). Trimming removed 5 bases at V and 8 bases at J, with 6 bases between. DNA of the CDR3: TGTGCCAGCAGCCCGGTCGAAAAACTGTTTTTT. Translated, it gives CASSPVEKLFF.

This clonotype was counted many times. The rearrangement joins TRBV5-1 to TRBJ2-7, with D perhaps TRBD1 (6 bases). Trimming took 3 bases from V and 6 from J, leaving 10 bases between them. Germline V gene lookup returns CDR1 SGHRS and CDR2 YFSETQ. The CDR3 runs to 12 residues. CDR3 sequence reads: CASSSGTPEQYF. DNA for the CDR3: TGCGCCAGCAGCTCCGGGACACCCGAGCAGTACTTC.

The V gene is TRBV9, the J gene TRBJ2-3, with D perhaps TRBD1 (6 bases). Germline-derived CDR1 and CDR2 are SGDLS and YYNGEE. With 1 base removed from V and 1 base from J, the gap between germline ends came to 10 bases. CDR3 length: 15 residues. CDR3 region: CASSVQAGGTDTQYF. CDR3 DNA: TGTGCCAGCAGCGTACAGGCAGGGGGCACAGATACGCAGTATTTT.

This clonotype was observed a few times. The chain uses TRBV29-1 and TRBJ1-1, with D unresolved. Trimming removed 4 bases at V and 1 base at J, with 10 bases between. The CDR3 loop spans 13 amino acids. CDR1 is SQVTM, CDR2 ANQGSEA, per germline. The CDR3 DNA reads as TGCAGCGTTGTAGGCAGACAGAACACTGAAGCTTTCTTT. It codes for CSVVGRQNTEAFF.

This clonotype turned up a few times. This rearrangement joins TRBV6-6 to TRBJ1-2; D might be TRBD1 (5 bases). This CDR3 has 13 amino acids. Germline CDR1 MNHNY, CDR2 SVGAGI (reference sequence). V was clipped by 2 bases and J by 1 base, with 5 bases between them. The CDR3 here is CASSYGGNYGYTF. In DNA form, the CDR3 reads TGTGCCAGCAGTTACGGGGGTAACTATGGCTACACCTTC.

V gene TRBV28 combines with J gene TRBJ2-7, with no clear D. Germline V lookup: CDR1 MDHEN, CDR2 SYDVKM. This CDR3 is built from 13 residues. The V and J ends lost 6 bases and 2 bases respectively, with 11 bases between them. The CDR3 sequence is CASSPPEPYEQYF. The CDR3 DNA sequence: TGTGCCAGCAGCCCGCCTGAGCCCTACGAGCAGTACTTC.